The next 25 T cell receptor beta chains were all read from a single sample in a study of CD8 T cells in ankylosing spondylitis. TCRdb processed the 5' RACE reads anew with MiXCR; each CDR3 protein has one entry. The sample consists of 220,000 or so distinct CDR3 sequences, roughly a tenth of them appearing once. The sequencing input was blood, either unsorted or a sorted T cell fraction (not recorded which). All receptors come from a male donor with ankylosing spondylitis or in good health (not recorded which).

This clonotype has a handful of counts. This sequence joins TRBV20-1 and TRBJ2-1, with D possibly TRBD1 on 7 matching bases. The length of the CDR3 is 17 residues. The germline V gene encodes CDR1 DFQATT and CDR2 SNEGSKA (reference sequence). The V and J ends lost 0 bases and 3 bases respectively, with 18 bases between them. This chain's CDR3 is CSARDNRRGTDYNEQFF. The CDR3 region has the DNA TGCAGTGCTAGAGATAACCGGAGGGGGACAGACTACAATGAGCAGTTCTTC.

This clonotype was seen many times. The chain couples TRBV10-3 to TRBJ2-2; D remains unclear. The CDR3 sequence is 16 residues long. Germline values: CDR1 ENHRY, CDR2 SYGVKD. Trimming pared 0 bases from V and 7 bases from J, leaving 15 bases between. The CDR3 spells CAISESSAGFVGELFF. In DNA form, the CDR3 reads TGTGCCATCAGTGAGTCGTCGGCAGGCTTCGTCGGGGAGCTGTTTTTT.

In this sample, this clonotype turned up many times. CDR3 sequence reads: CSARTGVTQYF. As DNA, the CDR3 is TGCAGTGCTAGAACAGGGGTGACGCAGTATTTT. V gene TRBV20-1 combines with J gene TRBJ2-3; 7 nucleotides match TRBD1. The length of the CDR3 is 11 residues. J gave up 9 bases and V 2 bases, and 2 bases lay outside the gene matches. Germline V gene data show CDR1 as DFQATT and CDR2 as SNEGSKA (reference sequence).

This clonotype was seen repeatedly, ten times or more. The V gene is TRBV20-1, the J gene TRBJ2-7; D possibly corresponds to TRBD1 (6 bases). The CDR3 contains 13 residues. Trimming stripped 3 bases from V and 2 bases from J, with 11 bases between. Germline CDR1 is DFQATT and CDR2 is SNEGSKA (reference sequence). CDR3 DNA: TGCAGTGCTAGTGAGGGACAAGCCTACGAGCAGTACTTC. It encodes CSASEGQAYEQYF.

This clonotype was observed at least ten times. The chain links TRBV27 to TRBJ1-4, with 9 bases identical to TRBD1. This CDR3 has 18 residues. J was trimmed by 4 bases and V by 5 bases; bases with no gene match: 14. Germline loops: CDR1 MNHEY, CDR2 SMNVEV (reference sequence). For the CDR3, the DNA is TGTGCCAGCAGTCCCGGACAGGGGATTTTTGGGGTTAATGAAAAACTGTTTTTT. Translating it yields CASSPGQGIFGVNEKLFF.

In this sample, this clonotype turned up many times. This CDR3 reads CASSFGEFSNQPQHF. The CDR3 bases are TGCGCCAGCAGCTTCGGGGAGTTTAGCAATCAGCCCCAGCATTTT. This chain links TRBV5-1 with TRBJ1-5; D is undetermined. This CDR3 comprises 15 residues. Germline lookup yields CDR1 SGHRS and CDR2 YFSETQ. Trimming pared 2 bases from V and 0 bases from J, leaving 9 bases between.

The chain couples TRBV5-5 to TRBJ2-2; weak D call: TRBD1 (5 bases). Germline CDR1 and CDR2: SGHKS and YYEKEE (reference sequence). V shed 1 base and J shed 11 bases, with 15 bases lying between them. CDR3 length equals 14 residues. DNA for the CDR3: TGTGCCAGCAGCTTGCAGGCAGGGCCGGTCGAGCTGTTTTTT. Protein: CASSLQAGPVELFF.

The table lists this clonotype with many counts. The chain uses TRBV5-1 and TRBJ2-5, with 8 bases that match TRBD2. Germline CDR1 is SGHRS and CDR2 is YFSETQ. The CDR3 covers 14 residues. The junction had 0 bases not matched to a gene; V was cut back by 0 bases and J by 2 bases. The CDR3 DNA reads TGCGCCAGCAGCTTGGCGGGGGGGCAAGAGACCCAGTACTTC. Residues: CASSLAGGQETQYF.

This clonotype was recorded a few times. The chain combines TRBV12-3 or TRBV12-4 with TRBJ2-3; 9 nucleotides align to TRBD1. The CDR3 spans 16 residues. With 5 bases clipped from V and 3 bases from J, the junction kept 9 bases outside the gene matches. The CDR3 reads CASSSQPGQGTDTQYF. The CDR3 DNA reads as TGTGCCAGCAGTAGCCAACCGGGACAGGGTACAGATACGCAGTATTTT.

This clonotype was seen a few times. This chain links TRBV6-1 with TRBJ2-5; 7 nucleotides match TRBD1. Germline CDR1 is MNHNS and CDR2 is SASEGT. The CDR3 runs to 15 residues. V was pared by 6 bases and J by 4 bases, with 11 bases of the junction left unmatched. CDR3 bases: TGTGCCAGCAGGTCAACTTTTCAGGGGGTAGAGACCCAGTACTTC. Its translation: CASRSTFQGVETQYF.

The chain has TRBV7-3 and TRBJ1-1; 7 bases align to TRBD1. Germline values: CDR1 SGHTA, CDR2 FQGTGA. The CDR3 loop spans 16 amino acids. Trimming removed 0 bases from V and 7 bases from J; junction bases left unmatched: 11. The CDR3 coding sequence is TGTGCCAGCAGCTTAACCCCCGACAGGGTCCTAAGTGAAGCTTTCTTT. Amino acids: CASSLTPDRVLSEAFF.

This clonotype was counted only a few times. DNA of the CDR3: TGTGCCAGCAGTTCCGGAACTCTCGGACATACGCAGTATTTT. It specifies CASSSGTLGHTQYF. V is TRBV27 and J is TRBJ2-3; no clear D gene. V was trimmed by 4 bases and J by 7 bases, leaving 15 bases between them. The germline V gene has CDR1 MNHEY and CDR2 SMNVEV (reference sequence). This CDR3 is 14 amino acids long.

This clonotype was recorded at least ten times. CDR3 residues: CASSSSGGVYTQYF. Written as DNA, the CDR3 is TGTGCCAGCAGTTCTAGCGGGGGCGTTTATACGCAGTATTTT. The chain is built from TRBV12-3 or TRBV12-4 and TRBJ2-3; TRBD2 matches at 10 bases. The CDR3 runs 14 residues. V lost 4 bases, J lost 7 bases, and 5 bases stayed unmatched.

This clonotype was seen many times. This rearrangement joins TRBV9 to TRBJ2-3; the D call may be TRBD1 or TRBD2 (5 bases each). Germline lookup yields CDR1 SGDLS and CDR2 YYNGEE. V was pared by 4 bases and J by 6 bases, with 21 bases between. The CDR3 sequence is 16 residues long. The CDR3 sequence is CASSLPPGAPTDTQYF. In nucleotides, the CDR3 is TGTGCCAGCAGCCTTCCCCCCGGGGCCCCAACCGATACGCAGTATTTT.

This clonotype was seen a handful of times. This chain connects TRBV11-2 to TRBJ2-1, with unresolved D. V dropped 2 bases and J dropped 8 bases, with 16 bases sitting between them. From germline, CDR1 is SGHAT and CDR2 FQNNGV. The CDR3 runs to 15 residues. Here the CDR3 reads CASSLLGPGSDEQFF. The CDR3 bases are TGTGCCAGCAGCTTACTGGGCCCCGGTTCCGATGAGCAGTTCTTC.

This clonotype appeared many times. This chain connects TRBV3-1 to TRBJ2-2; 8 bases are shared with TRBD2. Trimming took 1 base from V and 6 from J; bases not matched to a gene: 7. The CDR3 is 16 residues long. Germline CDR1 is LGHDT and CDR2 is YNNKEL (reference sequence). The CDR3, as DNA: TGTGCCAGCAGCCAAGTCGGACTAGCATTCCCCGGGGAGCTGTTTTTT. Translation: CASSQVGLAFPGELFF.

CDR3 protein: CASSLGTGTSYEQYF. DNA for the CDR3: TGTGCCAGCAGCCTCGGGACAGGGACGTCCTACGAGCAGTACTTC. The rearrangement joins TRBV4-2 to TRBJ2-7; 9 positions match TRBD1. The CDR3 covers 15 residues. Germline V gene lookup returns CDR1 LGHNA and CDR2 YNFKEQ. V lost 4 bases and J lost 1; bases outside the gene matches: 5.

This clonotype has a count of ten or more. This chain uses TRBV5-1 with TRBJ1-2; D is undetermined. CDR3 length: 16 residues. The V end lost 0 bases, the J end lost 8 bases, and 20 bases lay between the germline ends. Germline-derived CDR1 and CDR2 are SGHRS and YFSETQ. This CDR3 is CASSLGNDATVRGYTF. CDR3 nucleotide sequence: TGCGCCAGCAGCTTGGGCAACGACGCCACCGTACGCGGCTACACCTTC.

This clonotype was seen only a few times. This sequence joins TRBV5-1 and TRBJ1-1; tentatively, D is TRBD1 (5 bases). Germline CDR1 reads SGHRS; CDR2 reads YFSETQ. This CDR3 is built from 15 residues. Trimming removed 0 bases from V and 12 bases from J, with 21 bases in between. Written as DNA, the CDR3 is TGCGCCAGCAGCTTGGCCGGGAGCACGAGAGGGGATACTTTCTTT. Its protein is CASSLAGSTRGDTFF. Full variable domain (remainder filled in from reference TRBV5-1 and TRBJ1-1): KAGVTQTPRYLIKTRGQQVTLSCSPISGHRSVSWYQQTPGQGLQFLFEYFSETQRNKGNFPGRFSGRQFSNSRSEMNVSTLELGDSALYLCASSLAGSTRGDTFFGQGTRLTVV.

This rearrangement joins TRBV5-1 to TRBJ1-1, with TRBD1 matching 12 bases. V lost 4 bases to trimming and J lost 4 bases; unmatched junction nucleotides: 14. This CDR3 is 18 amino acids long. Germline V lookup: CDR1 SGHRS, CDR2 YFSETQ. DNA for the CDR3: TGCGCCAGCAGCCCGGAGGGACAGGGGGCTCCCGGGGCCACTGAAGCTTTCTTT. Protein: CASSPEGQGAPGATEAFF.

This clonotype was counted ten times or more. The CDR3 DNA sequence: TGCAGTTCGCAAGGTCGAGTTGATACGCAGTATTTT. This encodes CSSQGRVDTQYF. The chain joins TRBV20-1 to TRBJ2-3; no definite D call. This CDR3 has 12 amino acids. CDR1 DFQATT and CDR2 SNEGSKA come from the germline V gene (reference sequence). The V end lost 8 bases, the J end lost 6 bases, and 15 bases lay between the germline ends.

This clonotype was counted between two and nine times. V and J are TRBV7-2 and TRBJ2-1, with 9 bases fitting TRBD2. Trimming at V came to 6 bases and at J to 3 bases, leaving 9 bases not matched to a gene. Germline CDR1 reads SGHTA; CDR2 reads FQGNSA. The CDR3 has 16 residues. CDR3 coding DNA: TGTGCCAGCAGGGAAGTGGTAGCGGGAGACTACAATGAGCAGTTCTTC. Translation gives CASREVVAGDYNEQFF.

The chain recombines TRBV19 with TRBJ2-3; D is unresolved. The V gene lost 3 bases and the J gene lost 6 bases, with 13 bases spanning the gap. Germline V gives CDR1 LNHDA, CDR2 SQIVND (reference sequence). The CDR3 runs to 14 residues. CDR3 protein: CASSMVQASDTQYF. DNA of the CDR3: TGTGCCAGTAGTATGGTCCAGGCGTCGGATACGCAGTATTTT.

This clonotype appeared a few times. This chain uses TRBV11-2 with TRBJ2-7; D may match TRBD1 or TRBD2 (5 bases each). Trimming pared 7 bases from V and 0 bases from J, leaving 16 bases between. This CDR3 spans 15 amino acids. Per the germline V gene, CDR1 is SGHAT and CDR2 is FQNNGV. CDR3 amino acids: CASTSSRGSSYEQYF. The CDR3 DNA sequence: TGTGCCAGCACTTCCTCACGGGGCAGCTCCTACGAGCAGTACTTC.

This clonotype was found many times. The J gene is TRBJ1-4, the V gene TRBV5-4; no firm D call. CDR1 is SGHNT, CDR2 YYREEE, per germline (reference sequence). The V end was cut by 1 base, the J end by 4 bases, with 14 bases between. The CDR3 totals 16 residues. DNA of the CDR3: TGTGCCAGCAGCTTGACAGCCGGAAGTGGTAATGAAAAACTGTTTTTT. Its protein product is CASSLTAGSGNEKLFF.